This T cell receptor beta chain was observed in a study of blood T cell repertoires in COVID-19. Overall study context: Samples taken during acute and convalescent COVID-19 were collected in the United States, Italy and Spain. PBMCs, B-cell-depleted T cells, or T cells were the source of the cDNA or gDNA that made up the material.

The junction had 4 bases not matched to a gene; V was cut back by 1 base and J by 4 bases. Germline V lookup: CDR1 SGHTA, CDR2 FQGNSA. This CDR3 has 15 residues. Sequencing used immunoSEQ multiplex PCR; TCRdb keeps in-frame clones, though not all of them. The sample comprises some 110,000 clones, more than 70% of which are singletons, and roughly 4.9% rests with the top ten. The rearrangement joins TRBV7-2 to TRBJ2-5; 9 nucleotides agree with TRBD2. Sequenced sample: peripheral blood. This TCR was recovered from a human donor in a cohort sampled during active COVID-19. CDR3 nucleotides: TGTGCCAGCAGCTTAGGAATACTAGCGGGAGAGACCCAGTACTTC. Its translation: CASSLGILAGETQYF.